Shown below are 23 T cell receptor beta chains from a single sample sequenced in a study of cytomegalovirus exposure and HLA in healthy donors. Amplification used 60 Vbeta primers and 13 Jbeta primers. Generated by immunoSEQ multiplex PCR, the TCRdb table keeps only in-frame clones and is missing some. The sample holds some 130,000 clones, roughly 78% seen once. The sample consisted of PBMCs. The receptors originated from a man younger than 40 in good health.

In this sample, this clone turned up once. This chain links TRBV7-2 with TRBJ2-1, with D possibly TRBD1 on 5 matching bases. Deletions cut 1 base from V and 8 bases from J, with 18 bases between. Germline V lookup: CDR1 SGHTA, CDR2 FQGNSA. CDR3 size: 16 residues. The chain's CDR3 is CASSLGGAGRSDEQFF. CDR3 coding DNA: TGTGCCAGCAGCTTAGGTGGGGCAGGGCGGTCGGATGAGCAGTTCTTC.

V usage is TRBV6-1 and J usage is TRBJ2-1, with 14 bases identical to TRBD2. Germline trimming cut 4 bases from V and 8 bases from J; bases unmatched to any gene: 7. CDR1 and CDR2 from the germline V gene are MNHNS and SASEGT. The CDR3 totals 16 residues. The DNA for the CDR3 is TGTGCCAGCAGTGCTGGGACTAGCGGGAGTAAGTATGAGCAGTTCTTC. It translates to CASSAGTSGSKYEQFF.

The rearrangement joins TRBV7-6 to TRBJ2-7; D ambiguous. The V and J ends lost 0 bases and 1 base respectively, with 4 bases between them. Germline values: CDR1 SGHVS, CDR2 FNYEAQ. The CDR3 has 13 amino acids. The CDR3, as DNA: TGTGCCAGCAGCTTAGCGCGGTCCTACGAGCAGTACTTC. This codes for CASSLARSYEQYF.

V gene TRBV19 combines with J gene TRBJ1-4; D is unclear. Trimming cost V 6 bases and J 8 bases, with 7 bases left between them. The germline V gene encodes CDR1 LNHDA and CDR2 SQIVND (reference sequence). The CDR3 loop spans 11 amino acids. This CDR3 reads CASSILEKLFF. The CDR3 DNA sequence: TGTGCCAGTAGCATCCTAGAAAAACTGTTTTTT. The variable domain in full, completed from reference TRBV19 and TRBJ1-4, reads DGGITQSPKYLFRKEGQNVTLSCEQNLNHDAMYWYRQDPGQGLRLIYYSQIVNDFQKGDIAEGYSVSREKKESFPLTVTSAQKNPTAFYLCASSILEKLFFGSGTQLSVL.

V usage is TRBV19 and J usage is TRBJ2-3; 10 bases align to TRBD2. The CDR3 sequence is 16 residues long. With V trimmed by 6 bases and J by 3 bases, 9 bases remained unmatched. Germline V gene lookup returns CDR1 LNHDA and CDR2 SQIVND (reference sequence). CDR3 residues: CASRYIAGGVTDTQYF. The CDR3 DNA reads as TGTGCCAGTAGGTACATAGCGGGAGGTGTTACAGATACGCAGTATTTT.

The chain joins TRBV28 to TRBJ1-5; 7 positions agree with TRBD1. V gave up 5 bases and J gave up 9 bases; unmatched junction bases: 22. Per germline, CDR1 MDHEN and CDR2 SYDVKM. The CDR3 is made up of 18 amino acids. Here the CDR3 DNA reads TGTGCCAGCAGTCTAGGGGGACAGCCACTGACCACAGGTGGGCCCCAGCATTTT. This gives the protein CASSLGGQPLTTGGPQHF. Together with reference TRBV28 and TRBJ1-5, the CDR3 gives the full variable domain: DVKVTQSSRYLVKRTGEKVFLECVQDMDHENMFWYRQDPGLGLRLIYFSYDVKMKEKGDIPEGYSVSREKKERFSLILESASTNQTSMYLCASSLGGQPLTTGGPQHFGDGTRLSIL.

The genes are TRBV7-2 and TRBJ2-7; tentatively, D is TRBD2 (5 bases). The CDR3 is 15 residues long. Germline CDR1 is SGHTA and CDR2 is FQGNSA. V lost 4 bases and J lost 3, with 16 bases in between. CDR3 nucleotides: TGTGCCAGCAGCTCAGTCAGCGGAAAAAGCTACGAGCAGTACTTC. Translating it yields CASSSVSGKSYEQYF. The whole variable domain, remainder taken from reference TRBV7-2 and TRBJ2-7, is GAGVSQSPSNKVTEKGKDVELRCDPISGHTALYWYRQSLGQGLEFLIYFQGNSAPDKSGLPSDRFSAERTGGSVSTLTIQRTQQEDSAVYLCASSSVSGKSYEQYFGPGTRLTVT.

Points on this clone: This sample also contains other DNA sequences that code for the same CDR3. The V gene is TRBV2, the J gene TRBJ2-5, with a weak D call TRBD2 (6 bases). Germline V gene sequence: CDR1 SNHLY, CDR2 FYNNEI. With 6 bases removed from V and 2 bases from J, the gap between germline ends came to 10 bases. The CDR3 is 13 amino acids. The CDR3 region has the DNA TGTGCCAGCAGCCGGGAGTATCAAGAGACCCAGTACTTC. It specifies CASSREYQETQYF.

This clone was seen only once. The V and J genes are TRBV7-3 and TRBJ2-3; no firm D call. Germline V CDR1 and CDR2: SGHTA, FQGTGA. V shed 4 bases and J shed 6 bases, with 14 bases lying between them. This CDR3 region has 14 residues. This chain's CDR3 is CASSSDTLSDTQYF. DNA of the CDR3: TGTGCCAGCAGCTCCGACACCCTCAGCGATACGCAGTATTTT.

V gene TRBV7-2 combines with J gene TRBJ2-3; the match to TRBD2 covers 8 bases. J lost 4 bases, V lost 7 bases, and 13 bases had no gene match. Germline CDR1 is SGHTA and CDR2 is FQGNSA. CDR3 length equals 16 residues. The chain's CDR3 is CASILFGAGAPDTQYF. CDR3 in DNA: TGTGCCAGCATCCTATTCGGAGCGGGAGCCCCAGATACGCAGTATTTT.

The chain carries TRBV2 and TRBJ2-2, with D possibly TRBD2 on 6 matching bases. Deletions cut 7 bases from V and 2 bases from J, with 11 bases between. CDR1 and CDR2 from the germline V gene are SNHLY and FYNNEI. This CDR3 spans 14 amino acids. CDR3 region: CASKGGINTGELFF. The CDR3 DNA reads TGTGCCAGCAAGGGCGGGATCAACACCGGGGAGCTGTTTTTT.

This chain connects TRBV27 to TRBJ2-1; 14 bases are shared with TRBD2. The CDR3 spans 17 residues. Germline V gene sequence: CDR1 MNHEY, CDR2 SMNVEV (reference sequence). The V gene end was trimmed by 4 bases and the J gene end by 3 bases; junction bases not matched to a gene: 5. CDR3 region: CASSSRLAGGLYNEQFF. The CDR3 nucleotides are TGTGCCAGCAGTTCCCGACTAGCGGGAGGGCTCTACAATGAGCAGTTCTTC.

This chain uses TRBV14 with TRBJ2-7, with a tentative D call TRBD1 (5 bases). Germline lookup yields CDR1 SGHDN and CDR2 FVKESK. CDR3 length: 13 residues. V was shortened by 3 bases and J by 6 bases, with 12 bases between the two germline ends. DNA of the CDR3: TGTGCCAGCAGCCAGACCGCGCAGGGCGAGCAGTACTTC. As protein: CASSQTAQGEQYF. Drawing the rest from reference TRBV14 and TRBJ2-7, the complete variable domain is EAGVTQFPSHSVIEKGQTVTLRCDPISGHDNLYWYRRVMGKEIKFLLHFVKESKQDESGMPNNRFLAERTGGTYSTLKVQPAELEDSGVYFCASSQTAQGEQYFGPGTRLTVT.

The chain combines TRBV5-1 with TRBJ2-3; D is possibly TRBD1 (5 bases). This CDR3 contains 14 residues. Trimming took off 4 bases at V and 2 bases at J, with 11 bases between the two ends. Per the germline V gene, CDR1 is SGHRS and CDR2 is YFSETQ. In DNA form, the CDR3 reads TGCGCCAGCAGCCCGAGACAGAACACAGATACGCAGTATTTT. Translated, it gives CASSPRQNTDTQYF.

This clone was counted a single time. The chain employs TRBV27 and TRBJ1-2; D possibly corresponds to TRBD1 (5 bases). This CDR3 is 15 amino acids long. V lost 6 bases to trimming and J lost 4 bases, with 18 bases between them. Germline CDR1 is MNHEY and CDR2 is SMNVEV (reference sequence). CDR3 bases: TGTGCCAGCAGCTTAGACAGAACCTTTGGCTATGGCTACACCTTC. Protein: CASSLDRTFGYGYTF.

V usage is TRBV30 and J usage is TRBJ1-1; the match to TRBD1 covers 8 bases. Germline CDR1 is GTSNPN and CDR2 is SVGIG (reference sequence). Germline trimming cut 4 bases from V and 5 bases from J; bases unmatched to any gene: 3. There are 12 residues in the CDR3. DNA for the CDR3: TGTGCCTGGAATACAGGGGGGACTGAAGCTTTCTTT. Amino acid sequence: CAWNTGGTEAFF.

CDR3 sequence reads: CASSLQGTPGANVLTF. The CDR3 DNA is TGTGCCAGCAGCTTACAGGGAACCCCTGGGGCCAACGTCCTGACTTTC. The genes are TRBV7-2 and TRBJ2-6, with D tentatively TRBD1 (5 bases). This CDR3 comprises 16 residues. Trimming stripped 2 bases from V and 2 bases from J, with 10 bases between. CDR1 is SGHTA and CDR2 is FQGNSA in the germline V gene.

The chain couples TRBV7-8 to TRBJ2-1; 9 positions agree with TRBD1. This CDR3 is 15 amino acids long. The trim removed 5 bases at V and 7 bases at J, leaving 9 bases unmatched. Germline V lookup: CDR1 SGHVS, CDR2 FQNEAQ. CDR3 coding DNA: TGTGCCAGCAGCCTAATGGGACAGGGCTTGAATGAGCAGTTCTTC. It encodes CASSLMGQGLNEQFF.

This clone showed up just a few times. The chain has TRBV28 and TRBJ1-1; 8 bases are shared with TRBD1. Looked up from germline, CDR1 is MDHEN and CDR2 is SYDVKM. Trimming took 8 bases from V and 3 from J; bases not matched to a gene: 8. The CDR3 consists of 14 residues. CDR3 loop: CASGTGGGYTEAFF. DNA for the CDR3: TGTGCCAGCGGAACAGGGGGTGGGTACACTGAAGCTTTCTTT.

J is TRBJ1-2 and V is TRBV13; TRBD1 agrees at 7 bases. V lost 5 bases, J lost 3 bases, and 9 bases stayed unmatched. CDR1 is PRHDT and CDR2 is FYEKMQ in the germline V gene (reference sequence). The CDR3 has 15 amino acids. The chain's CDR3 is CASSPRDRPHYGYTF. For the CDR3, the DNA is TGTGCCAGCAGCCCTCGGGACAGACCCCACTATGGCTACACCTTC.

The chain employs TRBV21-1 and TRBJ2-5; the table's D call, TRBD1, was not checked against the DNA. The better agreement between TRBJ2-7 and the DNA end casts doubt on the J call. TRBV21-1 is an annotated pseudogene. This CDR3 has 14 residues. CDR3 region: CASSKQGSTYEQYF. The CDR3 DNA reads TGTGCCAGCAGCAAACAGGGGTCCACCTACGAGCAGTACTTC.

The DNA of the CDR3 is TGTGCCAGCAGTAGGCAGGCCTTAGGGGACACTGAAGCTTTCTTT. It encodes CASSRQALGDTEAFF. The chain is built from TRBV6-5 and TRBJ1-1; D is perhaps TRBD1 (5 bases). V was trimmed by 5 bases and J by 3 bases, leaving 16 bases between them. CDR3 length: 15 residues. Germline values: CDR1 MNHEY, CDR2 SVGAGI.

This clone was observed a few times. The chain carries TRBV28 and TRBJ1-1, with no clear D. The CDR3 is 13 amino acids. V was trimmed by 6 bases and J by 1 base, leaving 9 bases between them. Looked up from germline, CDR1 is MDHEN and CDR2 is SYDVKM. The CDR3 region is CASSPYPNTEAFF. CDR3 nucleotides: TGTGCCAGCAGCCCCTATCCGAACACTGAAGCTTTCTTT.